Following are 11 T cell receptor beta chains from one sample sequenced in a study of OX40 agonist ivuxolimab in advanced cancers. TCRdb's copy holds only in-frame clones and misses some; the assay was immunoSEQ multiplex PCR. The table lists 55,000 to 90,000 clones, around nine tenths of them singletons. Sequencing was performed on CD4+ or CD8+ T cells sorted from blood, taken in a trial of the OX40 agonist ivuxolimab. These TCRs come from an adult with an advanced solid tumor such as melanoma, head and neck, liver or kidney cancer.

The count of this clone is one. The V and J genes are TRBV6-1 and TRBJ1-4; TRBD1 aligns across 7 bases. The junction had 8 bases not matched to a gene; V was cut back by 6 bases and J by 4 bases. The CDR3 consists of 15 residues. Germline values: CDR1 MNHNS, CDR2 SASEGT. CDR3 DNA sequence: TGTGCCAGCAGGGACTCCGGGACAGTTAATGAAAAACTGTTTTTT. This gives the protein CASRDSGTVNEKLFF.

The chain is built from TRBV19 and TRBJ1-2, with TRBD1 as a possible D gene (6 bases). This CDR3 has 15 amino acids. CDR1 is LNHDA, CDR2 SQIVND, per germline (reference sequence). Deletions cut 1 base from V and 5 bases from J, with 14 bases between. CDR3 amino acids: CASSIALGQLYGYTF. As DNA, the CDR3 is TGTGCCAGTAGTATAGCCCTTGGACAGCTTTATGGCTACACCTTC.

The chain joins TRBV15 to TRBJ1-4, with TRBD1 identical over 9 bases. The germline CDR1 and CDR2 sequences are LNHNV and YYDKDF (reference sequence). The junction had 8 bases not matched to a gene; V was cut back by 8 bases and J by 10 bases. The CDR3 has 13 amino acids. CDR3 sequence (DNA): TGTGCCACCGGACAGGGGCCGGGCGGAAAACTGTTTTTT. This codes for CATGQGPGGKLFF. The full variable domain, rest sourced from reference TRBV15 and TRBJ1-4, is DAMVIQNPRYQVTQFGKPVTLSCSQTLNHNVMYWYQQKSSQAPKLLFHYYDKDFNNEADTPDNFQSRRPNTSFCFLDIRSPGLGDTAMYLCATGQGPGGKLFFGSGTQLSVL.

The J gene is TRBJ1-1, the V gene TRBV7-9; D unclear. Between the trimmed V and J ends, which lost 1 base and 5 bases, there was a span of 8 bases. Germline V CDR1 and CDR2: SEHNR, FQNEAQ (reference sequence). This CDR3 contains 13 residues. CDR3 sequence (DNA): TGTGCCAGCAGCTTAGTTGTAAGGACTGAAGCTTTCTTT. Translation: CASSLVVRTEAFF.

This sequence joins TRBV6-1 and TRBJ1-1; D not resolved. Between the trimmed V and J ends, which lost 3 bases and 5 bases, there was a span of 10 bases. CDR3 length: 13 residues. Germline CDR1 reads MNHNS; CDR2 reads SASEGT. The CDR3 loop reads CASSEFLVTEAFF. As DNA, the CDR3 is TGTGCCAGCAGTGAGTTTTTGGTAACTGAAGCTTTCTTT.

The chain is built from TRBV4-3 and TRBJ1-2, with D perhaps matching TRBD1 (5 bases). The CDR3 contains 15 residues. The germline CDR1 and CDR2 sequences are LGHNA and YSLEER. The V and J ends lost 3 bases and 4 bases respectively, with 15 bases between them. This CDR3 reads CASSQYRQSVYGYTF. The CDR3 DNA follows: TGCGCCAGCAGCCAGTATCGACAGTCGGTCTATGGCTACACCTTC.

The rearrangement uses TRBV30 and TRBJ2-7; TRBD2 aligns across 16 bases. Germline CDR1 is GTSNPN and CDR2 is SVGIG (reference sequence). The CDR3 is 18 amino acids. J was trimmed by 1 base and V by 3 bases; bases with no gene match: 9. CDR3 DNA sequence: TGTGCCTGGAGATTGGGACCGGGACTAGCGGGGGGGTCCTACGAGCAGTACTTC. It is translated as CAWRLGPGLAGGSYEQYF. Full variable domain (outside the CDR3, taken from reference TRBV30 and TRBJ2-7): SQTIHQWPATLVQPVGSPLSLECTVEGTSNPNLYWYRQAAGRGLQLLFYSVGIGQISSEVPQNLSASRPQDRQFILSSKKLLLSDSGFYLCAWRLGPGLAGGSYEQYFGPGTRLTVT.

The chain joins TRBV5-1 to TRBJ2-3; TRBD2 aligns across 7 bases. V was pared by 8 bases and J by 0 bases, with 3 bases of the junction left unmatched. Germline V lookup: CDR1 SGHRS, CDR2 YFSETQ. The CDR3 totals 13 residues. Written as DNA, the CDR3 is TGCGCCAGTACGACTAGCAGCACAGATACGCAGTATTTT. It yields the protein CASTTSSTDTQYF.

The chain combines TRBV28 with TRBJ1-1, with D possibly being TRBD1 (5 bases). The CDR3 is made up of 15 amino acids. Germline values: CDR1 MDHEN, CDR2 SYDVKM. Deletions cut 5 bases from V and 1 base from J, with 14 bases between. The CDR3 DNA follows: TGTGCCAGCAGTGTTACAGGCGGGGGGAACACTGAAGCTTTCTTT. Amino acid sequence: CASSVTGGGNTEAFF.

The chain is built from TRBV6-1 and TRBJ2-3; D is uncertain. The CDR3 extends over 15 amino acids. Looked up from germline, CDR1 is MNHNS and CDR2 is SASEGT. Trimming pared 6 bases from V and 5 bases from J, leaving 18 bases between. CDR3 in DNA: TGTGCCAGCAGCCCTCAGGCCGATGGGATAGATACGCAGTATTTT. Amino acids: CASSPQADGIDTQYF.

The rearrangement links TRBV7-3 to TRBJ2-7; D may be TRBD1 (6 bases). The V end lost 3 bases, the J end lost 4 bases, and 10 bases lay between the germline ends. The germline gives CDR1 SGHTA, CDR2 FQGTGA. CDR3 size: 13 residues. CDR3 DNA sequence: TGTGCCAGCAGCTTTCAGGGGAGTTACGAGCAGTACTTC. It encodes CASSFQGSYEQYF.